The 8 T cell receptor beta chains presented below share a single source sample, sequenced in a study of T cells in tuberculosis. Libraries were prepared by immunoSEQ multiplex PCR; TCRdb keeps only in-frame clonotypes and omits some of them. Among under 30,000 clones listed, approximately 90% were seen once. As to time point: new active TB diagnosis, blood taken before or within 7 days of starting treatment. Material: PBMCs, obtained at tuberculosis diagnosis. These receptor sequences come from an adult with tuberculosis.

This chain connects TRBV6-5 to TRBJ1-2; 9 nucleotides match TRBD1. The CDR3 loop spans 15 amino acids. V lost 4 bases and J lost 7; bases outside the gene matches: 10. Germline CDR1 MNHEY, CDR2 SVGAGI. CDR3 sequence reads: CASSLPGQGQGGYTF. The CDR3 coding sequence is TGTGCCAGCAGTTTACCGGGACAGGGACAAGGTGGCTACACCTTC.

The chain employs TRBV29-1 and TRBJ1-4; no reliable D call. Germline V gene data show CDR1 as SQVTM and CDR2 as ANQGSEA. The CDR3 spans 12 residues. Trimming cost V 3 bases and J 4 bases, with 6 bases left between them. CDR3 sequence reads: CSVEADNEKLFF. The CDR3 DNA reads TGCAGCGTTGAGGCTGATAATGAAAAACTGTTTTTT.

This clone was picked up one time. This sequence joins TRBV5-5 and TRBJ1-4; TRBD1 might be the D (6 bases). V was shortened by 0 bases and J by 4 bases, with 10 bases between the two germline ends. CDR1 is SGHKS and CDR2 is YYEKEE in the germline V gene (reference sequence). CDR3 length: 15 residues. The CDR3 bases are TGTGCCAGCAGCTTGGCAGGGGCCGTTAATGAAAAACTGTTTTTT. Amino acids: CASSLAGAVNEKLFF. Full variable domain (remainder filled in from reference TRBV5-5 and TRBJ1-4): DAGVTQSPTHLIKTRGQQVTLRCSPISGHKSVSWYQQVLGQGPQFIFQYYEKEERGRGNFPDRFSARQFPNYSSELNVNALLLGDSALYLCASSLAGAVNEKLFFGSGTQLSVL.

This clone was recorded once. V is TRBV19 and J is TRBJ1-5; 7 nucleotides match TRBD1. The germline V gene has CDR1 LNHDA and CDR2 SQIVND (reference sequence). CDR3 length: 16 residues. J lost 3 bases, V lost 3 bases, and 8 bases had no gene match. CDR3 DNA sequence: TGTGCCAGTAGTATTTACGTGGGACAGAACAATCAGCCCCAGCATTTT. It is translated as CASSIYVGQNNQPQHF.

The rearrangement joins TRBV5-4 to TRBJ2-5, with TRBD1 matching 7 bases. V was clipped by 4 bases and J by 5 bases; unmatched bases: 14. Germline V CDR1 and CDR2: SGHNT, YYREEE (reference sequence). There are 16 residues in the CDR3. DNA of the CDR3: TGTGCCAGCAGCAGCCGACAGGGCCCCTTTCAGGAGACCCAGTACTTC. Translation: CASSSRQGPFQETQYF.

The chain uses TRBV14 and TRBJ2-1; D is perhaps TRBD2 (6 bases). The CDR3 has 13 amino acids. The germline CDR1 and CDR2 sequences are SGHDN and FVKESK. V was cut by 1 base and J by 8 bases, with 9 bases left in between. The CDR3 DNA reads TGTGCCAGCAGCCAAGTTTGGGACTATGAGCAGTTCTTC. Encoded protein: CASSQVWDYEQFF.

This clone was recorded only once. The gene calls are TRBV6-1 and TRBJ1-4; TRBD1 might be the D (5 bases). The CDR3 has 11 amino acids. V was cut by 10 bases and J by 7 bases, with 10 bases left in between. Germline values: CDR1 MNHNS, CDR2 SASEGT. The CDR3 nucleotides are TGTGCCACCGGGGGGTTTGAAAAACTGTTTTTT. Its translation: CATGGFEKLFF.

The rearrangement uses TRBV19 and TRBJ2-7; possible D gene TRBD2, 6 bases. Germline V lookup: CDR1 LNHDA, CDR2 SQIVND (reference sequence). Trimming stripped 4 bases from V and 0 bases from J, with 16 bases between. The CDR3 loop spans 16 amino acids. CDR3 in amino acids: CASSKIRAGGSYEQYF. The CDR3 coding sequence is TGTGCCAGTAGTAAGATCCGGGCCGGGGGCTCCTACGAGCAGTACTTC.